These 4 T cell receptor beta chains were all obtained from the same sample, sequenced in a study of technical replicates of blood from a handful of donors. The assay was immunoSEQ multiplex PCR, and TCRdb's table has in-frame clones only and misses some. The repertoire includes around 85,000 clones, roughly 94% of them detected once, and approximately 0.27% sits in the top ten. The sample comprised T cells isolated from PBMCs. These receptors originate from a human donor in good health.

This sequence joins TRBV6-1 and TRBJ1-3, with a tentative D call TRBD1 (5 bases). The germline V gene encodes CDR1 MNHNS and CDR2 SASEGT. The CDR3 loop spans 15 amino acids. V was pared by 3 bases and J by 0 bases, with 9 bases between. The CDR3 region has the DNA TGTGCCAGCAGTGATCAAGGGGTCTCTGGAAACACCATATATTTT. This translates into CASSDQGVSGNTIYF.

The V and J genes are TRBV18 and TRBJ2-1; the match to TRBD1 covers 9 bases. J lost 8 bases, V lost 3 bases, and 5 bases had no gene match. This CDR3 is built from 14 residues. CDR1 KGHSH and CDR2 LQKENI come from the germline V gene. DNA of the CDR3: TGTGCCAGCTCACCCCGGGACAGGGTCCATGAGCAGTTCTTC. Its translation is CASSPRDRVHEQFF.

The chain links TRBV5-4 to TRBJ2-7, with 10 bases that match TRBD1. CDR1 is SGHNT, CDR2 YYREEE, per germline (reference sequence). V was clipped by 4 bases and J by 2 bases; unmatched bases: 6. The CDR3 extends over 15 amino acids. The CDR3 DNA follows: TGTGCCAGCAGCCGCCCCGGGACAGGGGCCTACGAGCAGTACTTC. The encoded protein is CASSRPGTGAYEQYF.

The genes are TRBV6-5 and TRBJ2-7; TRBD1 matches at 7 bases. This CDR3 has 14 amino acids. Germline CDR1 reads MNHEY; CDR2 reads SVGAGI. V gave up 6 bases and J gave up 4 bases; unmatched junction bases: 9. CDR3 nucleotide sequence: TGTGCCAGCAGGACAGGGATGGGAATATACGAGCAGTACTTC. Protein sequence: CASRTGMGIYEQYF.